Below are 23 T cell receptor beta chains sequenced from a single sample in a study of blood T cell repertoires in COVID-19. Clones were sequenced by immunoSEQ multiplex PCR, and TCRdb holds only the in-frame ones, with some missing. The table has some 290,000 clones, roughly nine tenths seen once. The source material was peripheral blood. The receptors shown here come from a woman younger than 45 with COVID-19, enrolled during active disease.

This chain uses TRBV7-8 with TRBJ2-7, with 12 nucleotides matching TRBD2. The germline V gene has CDR1 SGHVS and CDR2 FQNEAQ. CDR3 length: 19 amino acids. V was clipped by 3 bases and J by 6 bases; unmatched bases: 18. CDR3 amino acids: CASSFRLAGAPTPNREQYF. The CDR3 DNA reads TGTGCCAGCAGCTTTAGACTAGCGGGGGCGCCTACCCCCAACCGCGAGCAGTACTTC.

The sample holds many counts of this clone. The gene calls are TRBV5-4 and TRBJ1-2; 7 positions match TRBD1. This CDR3 comprises 15 residues. V dropped 3 bases and J dropped 4; count of bases not matched to a gene: 9. Germline CDR1 and CDR2: SGHNT and YYREEE (reference sequence). Here the CDR3 DNA reads TGTGCCAGCAGCTCCTCGGAGGGGGCTCCCTATGGCTACACCTTC. Encoded protein: CASSSSEGAPYGYTF.

The rearrangement uses TRBV28 and TRBJ1-5; D gene ambiguous. The CDR3 is 12 amino acids. The germline V and J ends were trimmed by 6 bases and 4 bases, with 7 bases remaining between them. Germline V gives CDR1 MDHEN, CDR2 SYDVKM. Written as DNA, the CDR3 is TGTGCCAGCAGGACGGGAAATCAGCCCCAGCATTTT. Amino acids: CASRTGNQPQHF. The whole variable domain, remainder taken from reference TRBV28 and TRBJ1-5, is DVKVTQSSRYLVKRTGEKVFLECVQDMDHENMFWYRQDPGLGLRLIYFSYDVKMKEKGDIPEGYSVSREKKERFSLILESASTNQTSMYLCASRTGNQPQHFGDGTRLSIL.

This chain uses TRBV2 with TRBJ1-1; D is unresolved. CDR3 length equals 11 residues. Germline CDR1 is SNHLY and CDR2 is FYNNEI. Deletions cut 5 bases from V and 7 bases from J, with 8 bases between. CDR3: CASSRHLEAFF. In DNA form, the CDR3 reads TGTGCCAGCAGTCGACACCTTGAAGCTTTCTTT.

The chain combines TRBV7-2 with TRBJ1-1; D perhaps matches TRBD1 (6 bases). The CDR3 extends over 13 amino acids. From germline, CDR1 is SGHTA and CDR2 FQGNSA. The V gene lost 5 bases and the J gene lost 8 bases, with 15 bases spanning the gap. The DNA for the CDR3 is TGTGCCAGCAGCCCTTGGGTAGGGACAGAAGCTTTCTTT. Translation: CASSPWVGTEAFF.

The chain uses TRBV19 and TRBJ1-1; tentative D call: TRBD1 (5 bases). V shed 7 bases and J shed 1 base, with 13 bases lying between them. The CDR3 runs to 14 residues. Germline CDR1 is LNHDA and CDR2 is SQIVND (reference sequence). The CDR3 spells CASTFGGANTEAFF. The DNA for the CDR3 is TGTGCCAGTACCTTCGGGGGAGCGAACACTGAAGCTTTCTTT. Together with reference TRBV19 and TRBJ1-1, the CDR3 gives the full variable domain: DGGITQSPKYLFRKEGQNVTLSCEQNLNHDAMYWYRQDPGQGLRLIYYSQIVNDFQKGDIAEGYSVSREKKESFPLTVTSAQKNPTAFYLCASTFGGANTEAFFGQGTRLTVV.

J is TRBJ2-7 and V is TRBV19, with 9 positions matching TRBD2. Germline trimming cut 10 bases from V and 0 bases from J; bases unmatched to any gene: 4. The CDR3 is made up of 13 amino acids. Germline V gene lookup returns CDR1 LNHDA and CDR2 SQIVND (reference sequence). In DNA form, the CDR3 reads TGTGCCACCTCTAGCGGGATCTCCTACGAGCAGTACTTC. Translating it yields CATSSGISYEQYF.

V gene TRBV3-1 (or the pseudogene TRBV3-2) combines with J gene TRBJ2-3; 11 nucleotides align to TRBD1. V lost 2 bases and J lost 7; bases outside the gene matches: 8. The CDR3 contains 16 residues. Germline V lookup: CDR1 LGHDT, CDR2 YNNKEL (reference sequence). The CDR3 DNA reads TGTGCCAGCAGCCAATACGGACAGGGGGCTGAGTATACGCAGTATTTT. Encoded protein: CASSQYGQGAEYTQYF.

A single count supports this clone. This chain uses TRBV27 with TRBJ1-2; D might be TRBD1 (5 bases). The V end lost 4 bases, the J end lost 4 bases, and 10 bases lay between the germline ends. Germline CDR1 is MNHEY and CDR2 is SMNVEV (reference sequence). The CDR3 loop spans 13 amino acids. The CDR3 DNA reads as TGTGCCAGCAGTTCGACAGAAATCTATGGCTACACCTTC. Its translation: CASSSTEIYGYTF.

The V and J genes are TRBV11-2 and TRBJ1-2; the D gene is possibly TRBD1 (5 bases). Trimming cost V 3 bases and J 4 bases, with 15 bases left between them. Germline CDR1 reads SGHAT; CDR2 reads FQNNGV. The CDR3 runs to 15 residues. The CDR3: CASSFLLQGRYGYTF. The CDR3 DNA is TGTGCCAGCAGCTTTTTACTTCAGGGTCGCTATGGCTACACCTTC.

The chain carries TRBV5-1 and TRBJ1-1, with a possible D match to TRBD1 (5 bases). Germline V gene data show CDR1 as SGHRS and CDR2 as YFSETQ. The CDR3 has 15 residues. Trimming pared 4 bases from V and 0 bases from J, leaving 13 bases between. The CDR3 loop reads CASSPRQNMNTEAFF. CDR3 nucleotides: TGCGCCAGCAGCCCCAGACAGAACATGAACACTGAAGCTTTCTTT. The variable domain in full, completed from reference TRBV5-1 and TRBJ1-1, reads KAGVTQTPRYLIKTRGQQVTLSCSPISGHRSVSWYQQTPGQGLQFLFEYFSETQRNKGNFPGRFSGRQFSNSRSEMNVSTLELGDSALYLCASSPRQNMNTEAFFGQGTRLTVV.

The CDR3 DNA sequence: TGTGCCAGCACCCTAGGACAGGGGAGGACTGAAGCTTTCTTT. This gives the protein CASTLGQGRTEAFF. J is TRBJ1-1 and V is TRBV6-1, with 9 nucleotides matching TRBD1. The germline V gene encodes CDR1 MNHNS and CDR2 SASEGT. This CDR3 is built from 14 residues. Trimming at V came to 7 bases and at J to 5 bases, leaving 8 bases not matched to a gene.

V gene TRBV7-9 combines with J gene TRBJ1-5, with no clear D. V was clipped by 1 base and J by 9 bases, with 7 bases between them. The CDR3 consists of 12 residues. The germline CDR1 and CDR2 sequences are SEHNR and FQNEAQ (reference sequence). Written as DNA, the CDR3 is TGTGCCAGCAGCTTAGGTCCCCTGCCCCAGCATTTT. Protein product: CASSLGPLPQHF.

This clone was observed a single time. This chain uses TRBV24-1 with TRBJ2-1, with D maybe TRBD2 (6 bases). Trimming left V 6 bases short and J 4 bases short, with 9 bases between. Germline loops: CDR1 KGHDR, CDR2 SFDVKD. The CDR3 loop spans 13 amino acids. The CDR3 sequence: CATSTGVYNEQFF. CDR3 sequence (DNA): TGTGCCACCAGTACGGGGGTGTACAATGAGCAGTTCTTC.

The chain couples TRBV7-8 to TRBJ1-2; TRBD1 aligns across 10 bases. Germline V lookup: CDR1 SGHVS, CDR2 FQNEAQ. The CDR3 has 17 amino acids. V lost 0 bases, J lost 4 bases, and 8 bases stayed unmatched. CDR3 region: CASSLAITGTGVYGYTF. The CDR3 nucleotides read TGTGCCAGCAGCTTAGCGATAACCGGGACAGGGGTCTATGGCTACACCTTC.

The rearrangement uses TRBV27 and TRBJ2-7; 9 bases fit TRBD1. This CDR3 comprises 15 residues. CDR1 is MNHEY and CDR2 is SMNVEV in the germline V gene (reference sequence). V dropped 4 bases and J dropped 2; count of bases not matched to a gene: 6. The CDR3 spells CASSSKTGGTYEQYF. DNA for the CDR3: TGTGCCAGCAGTTCAAAGACAGGGGGGACCTACGAGCAGTACTTC.

The genes are TRBV5-1 and TRBJ2-7, with D maybe TRBD2 (5 bases). The germline V gene has CDR1 SGHRS and CDR2 YFSETQ. Trimming pared 0 bases from V and 5 bases from J, leaving 6 bases between. The CDR3 is 12 amino acids. The CDR3 protein is CASSLVRDEQYF. CDR3 nucleotides: TGCGCCAGCAGCTTGGTGAGGGACGAGCAGTACTTC.

The chain combines TRBV5-1 with TRBJ1-2; D unresolved. The germline CDR1 and CDR2 sequences are SGHRS and YFSETQ. V lost 1 base and J lost 8, with 9 bases in between. This CDR3 region has 12 residues. The CDR3 reads CASSLPTGGYTF. The CDR3 DNA is TGCGCCAGCAGCTTGCCTACGGGGGGCTACACCTTC.

This clone came up once. The chain employs TRBV4-1 and TRBJ1-3; D is ambiguous. V was clipped by 4 bases and J by 4 bases, with 17 bases between them. This CDR3 spans 16 amino acids. Per the germline V gene, CDR1 is MGHRA and CDR2 is YSYEKL. CDR3: CASSRTKIGGGNTIYF. The CDR3 DNA is TGCGCCAGCAGCCGAACAAAGATAGGAGGAGGAAACACCATATATTTT.

This clone was picked up one time. This chain uses TRBV29-1 with TRBJ2-2; the D gene is possibly TRBD1 (6 bases). The germline gives CDR1 SQVTM, CDR2 ANQGSEA. V lost 7 bases and J lost 0, with 12 bases in between. The CDR3 loop spans 14 amino acids. This chain's CDR3 is CSARTDANTGELFF. The CDR3 DNA is TGCAGCGCCCGGACAGATGCGAACACCGGGGAGCTGTTTTTT.

This chain uses TRBV5-1 with TRBJ2-3; D call uncertain. Germline values: CDR1 SGHRS, CDR2 YFSETQ. CDR3 length: 13 residues. Trimming cost V 4 bases and J 6 bases, with 12 bases left between them. The CDR3 sequence is CASSPEPWDTQYF. CDR3 DNA: TGCGCCAGCAGCCCCGAGCCCTGGGATACGCAGTATTTT.

The chain has TRBV5-6 and TRBJ1-5; 8 positions match TRBD1. Germline V CDR1 and CDR2: SGHDT, YYEEEE. The trim removed 1 base at V and 0 bases at J, leaving 6 bases unmatched. The CDR3 is made up of 17 amino acids. CDR3 sequence (DNA): TGTGCCAGCAGCTTGACCCAGGGGGCTTATAGCAATCAGCCCCAGCATTTT. Translating it yields CASSLTQGAYSNQPQHF.

The chain has TRBV7-9 and TRBJ1-3, with D uncertain. CDR3 length: 12 residues. CDR1 and CDR2 from the germline V gene are SEHNR and FQNEAQ (reference sequence). Trimming took off 5 bases at V and 4 bases at J, with 6 bases between the two ends. The CDR3 reads CASSPGGNTIYF. The CDR3 region has the DNA TGTGCCAGCAGCCCAGGAGGAAACACCATATATTTT.